The 24 T cell receptor gamma chains presented below share a single source sample, sequenced in a study of gamma delta lymphoproliferative disorders and STAT genes. TCRdb re-called the multiplex PCR reads via CATT. The repertoire holds around 4,500 gamma-chain clones, with around 8.2% as singletons. The receptor sequences were amplified from genomic DNA of peripheral blood mononuclear cells. What was sequenced was blood. Every receptor here comes from a human donor in good health.

By share, this clone counts as medium-sized (0.01 to 0.1%). Other DNA sequences in this sample translate to the same CDR3. The rearrangement uses TRGV10 and TRGJ1 or TRGJ2. The J gene comes from matching the DNA to germline here; TCRdb lacks it. Being an ORF, TRGV10 has a function that is uncertain. The CDR3 covers 13 residues. Trimming cost V 8 bases and J 1 base; bases outside gene matches: 6. CDR3 coding DNA: TGTGCTGCGTGGGTTCTAAATTATTATAAGAAACTCTTT. Amino acid sequence: CAAWVLNYYKKLF.

The chain is built from TRGV11 and TRGJ1 or TRGJ2. In the absence of a J gene in TCRdb, the DNA was matched to germline to assign it here. TRGV11 is recorded as an ORF, its role being uncertain. With V trimmed by 7 bases and J by 2 bases, 2 bases remained unmatched. This CDR3 has 12 residues. In nucleotides, the CDR3 is TGTGCCTGCTGGATAGATTATTATAAGAAACTCTTT. Protein product: CACWIDYYKKLF.

Relative to its sample, this clone is medium-sized (0.01 to 0.1%). Other nucleotide sequences from this sample produce the same CDR3. The genes are TRGV4 and TRGJ1 or TRGJ2. The J gene, absent from TCRdb, was called here by matching the DNA to germline. The CDR3 has 12 residues. Germline V CDR1 and CDR2: EGSTGY, YDSYTSSV. V shed 4 bases, J shed 4 bases, and the junction held 4 bases outside the gene matches. CDR3 amino acids: CATWEPYYKKLF. For the CDR3, the DNA is TGTGCCACCTGGGAACCCTATTATAAGAAACTCTTT.

Judged by abundance, this clone is medium-sized. V is TRGV3 and J is TRGJP1. No J gene was available from TCRdb, and it was assigned here by a germline match of the DNA. J lost 0 bases, V lost 0 bases, and 4 bases had no gene match. This CDR3 contains 16 residues. The germline V gene has CDR1 VTNTFY and CDR2 YDVSTARD (reference sequence). CDR3 DNA sequence: TGTGCCACCTGGGACAGGCGGAATACCACTGGTTGGTTCAAGATATTT. Protein product: CATWDRRNTTGWFKIF.

This clone is termed medium-sized. This chain links TRGV2 with TRGJ1 or TRGJ2. Germline matching of the DNA provided the J gene here, since TCRdb leaves it blank. Germline-derived CDR1 and CDR2 are EGSNGY and YDSYNSKV. V dropped 2 bases and J dropped 8; count of bases not matched to a gene: 3. The CDR3 is 11 residues long. The CDR3, as DNA: TGTGCCACCTGGGACGTAGATAAGAAACTCTTT. This codes for CATWDVDKKLF.

Judged by abundance, this clone is medium-sized. The rearrangement links TRGV3 to TRGJ1 or TRGJ2. TCRdb lists no J gene, so it was determined here by aligning the DNA to germline. The CDR3 runs 12 residues. Looked up from germline, CDR1 is VTNTFY and CDR2 is YDVSTARD (reference sequence). Trimming took 0 bases from V and 11 from J; bases not matched to a gene: 7. In DNA form, the CDR3 reads TGTGCCACCTGGGACAGGCCACTCGAGAAACTCTTT. Its translation: CATWDRPLEKLF.

This clone is medium-sized within its sample. The V and J genes are TRGV3 and TRGJ1 or TRGJ2. TCRdb leaves out the J gene; it was filled in here by matching the DNA to germline. The trim removed 3 bases at V and 7 bases at J, leaving 3 bases unmatched. The germline CDR1 and CDR2 sequences are VTNTFY and YDVSTARD (reference sequence). The CDR3 is 11 amino acids. The CDR3 nucleotides are TGTGCCACCTGGGACCGGTATAAGAAACTCTTT. Amino acids: CATWDRYKKLF.

Sample share makes this clone medium-sized. The gene calls are TRGV2 and TRGJP2. TCRdb carries no J gene annotation; the J gene was assigned here by matching the DNA with germline. V lost 0 bases to trimming and J lost 0 bases; unmatched junction nucleotides: 10. This CDR3 spans 18 amino acids. CDR1 is EGSNGY, CDR2 YDSYNSKV, per germline. The DNA of the CDR3 is TGTGCCACCTGGGACGGGTCACCGCTGTATAGTAGTGATTGGATCAAGACGTTT. It encodes CATWDGSPLYSSDWIKTF.

Within the sample, this clone is medium-sized. The DNA is left out, because the CDR3 cannot be placed on it with certainty; the CDR3 is given as TCRdb lists it. J gene calling gave no result, while the V gene is TRGV11. TRGV11 is placed among ORFs of uncertain function. From its first to its last residue, the CDR3 has 17 amino acids. CDR3 region: CTTVPAGLGPDYYKKLF.

Sample share makes this clone medium-sized. The chain has TRGV2 and TRGJP1. TCRdb is silent on the J gene; assignment here came from matching the DNA to germline. This CDR3 comprises 13 residues. The trim removed 0 bases at V and 9 bases at J, leaving 4 bases unmatched. Germline V gives CDR1 EGSNGY, CDR2 YDSYNSKV. The CDR3 DNA follows: TGTGCCACCTGGGACGGGCCCAGTTGGTTCAAGATATTT. This translates into CATWDGPSWFKIF.

By sample fraction, this clone is medium-sized. The chain joins TRGV2 to TRGJ1 or TRGJ2. The J gene, absent from TCRdb, was called here by matching the DNA to germline. This CDR3 is 13 amino acids long. Unmatched junction bases numbered 7, after V lost 5 bases and J lost 3 bases. Germline V gene data show CDR1 as EGSNGY and CDR2 as YDSYNSKV. The CDR3 bases are TGTGCCACCTGGGGGCCGGGTTATTATAAGAAACTCTTT. Translating gives CATWGPGYYKKLF.

This clone is medium-sized in the sample. This chain links TRGV10 with TRGJP1. No J gene was available from TCRdb, and it was assigned here by a germline match of the DNA. TRGV10 is an ORF; its function is uncertain. The ends lost 8 bases at V and 6 bases at J; junction bases unmatched: 16. CDR3 size: 16 residues. For the CDR3, the DNA is TGTGCTGCGTGGGATCTCCGTGACGGCTCTGGTTGGTTCAAGATATTT. Residues: CAAWDLRDGSGWFKIF.

This clone is deemed medium-sized. The rearrangement uses TRGV10 and TRGJ1 or TRGJ2. The J gene comes from matching the DNA to germline here; TCRdb lacks it. Being an ORF, TRGV10 has a function that is uncertain. The CDR3 sequence is 12 residues long. Trimming at V came to 8 bases and at J to 3 bases, leaving 5 bases not matched to a gene. As DNA, the CDR3 is TGTGCTGCGTGGGATTTTTATTATAAGAAACTCTTT. It yields the protein CAAWDFYYKKLF.

This clone was seen at least ten times. The chain joins TRGV8 to TRGJ1 or TRGJ2. No J gene is reported in TCRdb; it was inferred here by comparing the DNA with germline. Unmatched junction bases numbered 6, after V lost 2 bases and J lost 5 bases. The CDR3 contains 13 residues. In germline, CDR1 is VENAVY, CDR2 YDSYNSRV. CDR3 region: CATWDIPDYKKLF. CDR3 DNA sequence: TGTGCCACCTGGGATATTCCCGATTATAAGAAACTCTTT.

This clone is medium-sized in the sample. The V and J genes are TRGV3 and TRGJP2. The J gene is not listed in TCRdb, so it was assigned here from a DNA match to germline. CDR1 and CDR2 (germline): VTNTFY, YDVSTARD (reference sequence). The ends lost 0 bases at V and 3 bases at J; junction bases unmatched: 7. The CDR3 is made up of 16 amino acids. The CDR3 reads CATWDRPYCSDWIKTF. As DNA, the CDR3 is TGTGCCACCTGGGACAGGCCCTATTGTAGTGATTGGATCAAGACGTTT.

This clone was seen at least ten times. A much larger clone differs by one base, so this may be a read error. The chain links TRGV8 to TRGJ1 or TRGJ2. The J gene was missing in TCRdb and was found by matching the end of the DNA to germline. Per germline, CDR1 VENAVY and CDR2 YDSYNSRV. V was clipped by 3 bases and J by 2 bases; unmatched bases: 1. The CDR3 extends over 12 amino acids. The CDR3 region is CATWDYYYKKLF. As DNA, the CDR3 is TGTGCCACCTGGGATTATTATTATAAGAAACTCTTT.

A remark on this clone: One end of the junction fails to match germline, which may point to a read error. The same CDR3 also results from other DNA sequences found in this sample. The J gene is TRGJ1 or TRGJ2, the V gene TRGV4. TCRdb supplies no J gene; here it was assigned by aligning the nucleotide sequence to germline. This CDR3 is 10 amino acids long. Germline V lookup: CDR1 EGSTGY, CDR2 YDSYTSSV. CDR3 protein: CAFFLYKKLF. CDR3 sequence (DNA): TGCGCATTTTTTCTGTATAAGAAACTCTTT.

This clone is medium-sized within its sample. Other DNA sequences in this sample translate to the same CDR3. The chain carries TRGV4 and TRGJ1 or TRGJ2. The J gene, left out of TCRdb, was set here by checking the DNA against germline. This CDR3 is 10 amino acids long. The junction had 0 bases not matched to a gene; V was cut back by 1 base and J by 9 bases. The germline V gene has CDR1 EGSTGY and CDR2 YDSYTSSV. The CDR3 region is CATWDGKKLF. CDR3 nucleotide sequence: TGTGCCACCTGGGATGGTAAGAAACTCTTT.

By sample share, this clone is medium-sized. The CDR3 loop is CALWEEYKKLF. The DNA of the CDR3 is TGTGCCTTGTGGGAGGAATATAAGAAACTCTTT. The V and J genes are TRGV9 and TRGJ1 or TRGJ2. The J gene, missing from TCRdb, was assigned here through DNA to germline matching. CDR3 length: 11 residues. Germline V CDR1 and CDR2: GITISATS, ISYDGTV (reference sequence). V dropped 2 bases and J dropped 7; count of bases not matched to a gene: 2.

This clone was detected only a few times. The chain has TRGV3 and TRGJ1 or TRGJ2. TCRdb offers no J gene call, so here the DNA was matched to germline to obtain one. This CDR3 is 17 amino acids long. V dropped 0 bases and J dropped 1; count of bases not matched to a gene: 12. Germline loops: CDR1 VTNTFY, CDR2 YDVSTARD (reference sequence). CDR3 loop: CATWDRSPPHNYYKKLF. DNA of the CDR3: TGTGCCACCTGGGACAGGTCCCCCCCCCACAATTATTATAAGAAACTCTTT.

This clone is deemed medium-sized. The limits of the CDR3 on the DNA are not certain, so only TCRdb's listed CDR3 is given. The V gene is TRGV11; the J gene was not called. TRGV11 is assigned to the ORF class and has an uncertain function. The CDR3 is 16 amino acids in total, end residues counted. The CDR3 reads CTTVPAGLGPYYKKLF.

Relative to its sample, this clone is medium-sized. This chain links TRGV10 with TRGJ1 or TRGJ2. TCRdb records no J gene; here it was assigned by comparing the DNA to germline. TRGV10 belongs to the ORF category, with a function that is uncertain. The junction had 9 bases not matched to a gene; V was cut back by 9 bases and J by 3 bases. The CDR3 loop spans 13 amino acids. The CDR3 reads CAACLSCYYKKLF. The CDR3 DNA reads as TGTGCTGCGTGCCTTAGCTGTTATTATAAGAAACTCTTT.

This clone counts as medium-sized (0.01 to 0.1%). This chain uses TRGV11 with TRGJ1 or TRGJ2. TCRdb is silent on the J gene; assignment here came from matching the DNA to germline. TRGV11 is placed among ORFs of uncertain function. The CDR3 covers 13 residues. J lost 7 bases, V lost 0 bases, and 3 bases had no gene match. CDR3 coding DNA: TGTGCCTGCTGGATTAGGCACGGGTATAAGAAACTCTTT. This translates into CACWIRHGYKKLF.

In its sample, this clone is medium-sized. No DNA is shown, since the ends of the CDR3 on it are uncertain; the CDR3 is the one TCRdb lists. For the V gene the call is TRGV11; the J gene has no call. TRGV11 is identified as an open reading frame with a role that is uncertain. The CDR3 spans 18 residues, counting both ends. The CDR3 protein is CTTVPAGLGIEVYYKKLF.